This T cell receptor (beta chain) comes out of a study of control samples from healthy donors and cancer patients. Germline values: CDR1 MNHEY, CDR2 SVGEGT. V was clipped by 2 bases and J by 0 bases, with 13 bases between them. This CDR3 spans 16 amino acids. Data came from immunoSEQ multiplex PCR; TCRdb stores just in-frame clones and leaves some out. The sample lists almost 90,000 clones, approximately 81% occurring once. This chain links TRBV6-2 or TRBV6-3 with TRBJ1-1; tentative D call: TRBD1 (5 bases). The sample comprised blood. The clonotype originates from a woman aged 35 to 49 in good health. CDR3: CASSYGQGGMNTEAFF. The DNA of the CDR3 is TGTGCCAGCAGTTACGGGCAGGGCGGGATGAACACTGAAGCTTTCTTT.